Listed below are T cell receptor beta chains from one sample, sequenced in a study of Tregs in tolerant kidney transplant recipients. Profiled with immunoSEQ multiplex PCR; TCRdb holds only in-frame clones, not every one. Of 200,000 to 300,000 clones in the sample, 65% to 85% were seen once. Sequenced: CD4+ T cells from blood. The receptors stem from a human donor in good health. Both conserved end residues are part of each CDR3. The order of the fields is clone size, J gene, D gene, V gene, CDR3 protein, CDR3 DNA. The D gene is left open where the match is weak. Clone size appears in some rows only: once, few, many, or a class for an expanded clone.

>.|TRBJ2-2|TRBD1|TRBV18
CASSPGQGWELFF
TGTGCCAGCTCACCAGGACAGGGGTGGGAGCTGTTTTTT
>.|TRBJ1-1|.|TRBV7-9
CASSLAQVTEAFF
TGTGCCAGCAGCTTAGCACAGGTCACTGAAGCTTTCTTT
>.|TRBJ1-2|.|TRBV5-6
CASSSGIRTYGYTF
TGTGCCAGCAGCTCCGGGATCAGAACCTATGGCTACACCTTC
>.|TRBJ1-5|TRBD1|TRBV6-5
CASSYGDRALPAQHF
TGTGCCAGCAGTTATGGGGACAGGGCCCTTCCGGCCCAGCATTTT
>.|TRBJ2-7|.|TRBV9
CASSSSGVEQYF
TGTGCCAGCAGCTCATCAGGGGTCGAGCAGTACTTC
>.|TRBJ2-7|TRBD1|TRBV6-5
CASRDRVQYEQYF
TGTGCCAGCAGGGACAGGGTTCAGTACGAGCAGTACTTC
>.|TRBJ2-7|.|TRBV6-5
CASSSMSGYEQYF
TGTGCCAGCAGTTCTATGAGCGGGTACGAGCAGTACTTC
>.|TRBJ2-1|.|TRBV6-5
CASSPLRRANEQFF
TGTGCCAGCAGTCCCCTGAGAAGGGCCAATGAGCAGTTCTTC
>.|TRBJ1-1|TRBD1|TRBV7-3
CASSIQGDTEAFF
TGTGCCAGCAGCATCCAGGGGGACACTGAAGCTTTCTTT
>few|TRBJ2-2|.|TRBV6-4
CASSEGGEGGELFF
TGTGCCAGCAGTGAAGGCGGAGAGGGAGGGGAGCTGTTTTTT
>once|TRBJ2-7|TRBD2|TRBV4-2
CASSQEGHVRTSDRAQYF
TGTGCCAGCAGCCAAGAGGGGCACGTAAGGACTAGCGATCGCGCGCAGTACTTC
>.|TRBJ2-1|TRBD2|TRBV7-9
CASRLAGTSGIYNEQFF
TGTGCCAGCAGACTTGCCGGGACTAGCGGGATCTACAATGAGCAGTTCTTC
>.|TRBJ2-5|TRBD2|TRBV2
CASSEASGGLQETQYF
TGTGCCAGCAGTGAAGCAAGCGGGGGACTCCAAGAGACCCAGTACTTC
>.|TRBJ1-2|TRBD1|TRBV10-2
CASSGPAQGQGLNYGYTF
TGCGCCAGCAGTGGGCCGGCCCAGGGACAGGGCTTAAACTATGGCTACACCTTC
>.|TRBJ2-3|.|TRBV2
CASSTYTDTQYF
TGTGCCAGCAGCACTTACACAGATACGCAGTATTTT
>.|TRBJ1-5|.|TRBV4-2
CASSQDFGGYNQPQHF
TGTGCCAGCAGCCAAGATTTCGGAGGTTACAATCAGCCCCAGCATTTT
>.|TRBJ2-1|TRBD2|TRBV14
CASSLRTSYNEQFF
TGTGCCAGCAGCCTCCGGACTAGTTACAATGAGCAGTTCTTC
>.|TRBJ1-1|.|TRBV6-5
CASCGGQASSPF
TGTGCCAGCTGCGGCGGGCAGGCCAGTTCCCCTTTT
>.|TRBJ1-1|.|TRBV10-1
CASSDLNTEAFF
TGCGCCAGCAGTGATTTGAACACTGAAGCTTTCTTT
>few|TRBJ2-7|.|TRBV6-1
CASSEGPWEVQYF
TGTGCCAGCAGTGAAGGCCCGTGGGAGGTGCAGTACTTC
>.|TRBJ1-1|.|TRBV19
CASMMSPAYTEAFF
TGTGCCAGTATGATGTCCCCTGCGTACACTGAAGCTTTCTTT
>.|TRBJ2-1|.|TRBV19
CASSIGGLSSYNEQFF
TGTGCCAGTAGTATAGGGGGCCTGAGCTCCTACAATGAGCAGTTCTTC
>.|TRBJ2-7|TRBD1|TRBV6-6
CASRKAGGHEQYF
TGTGCCAGCAGGAAAGCAGGGGGACACGAGCAGTACTTC
>.|TRBJ2-7|.|TRBV2
CASNGQPPIYEQYF
TGTGCCAGCAACGGGCAACCCCCAATCTACGAGCAGTACTTC
>.|TRBJ2-3|TRBD1|TRBV5-1
CASRGQGMSDTQYF
TGCGCCAGCAGAGGACAGGGAATGTCAGATACGCAGTATTTT
>.|TRBJ2-3|TRBD2|TRBV6-6
CASSYWSGGGTDTQYF
TGTGCCAGCAGTTACTGGTCGGGGGGGGGCACAGATACGCAGTATTTT
>.|TRBJ1-5|TRBD1|TRBV11-2
CASSFVGGGDRGLDQPQHF
TGTGCCAGCAGCTTTGTTGGGGGAGGGGACAGGGGACTCGATCAGCCCCAGCATTTT
>.|TRBJ1-2|.|TRBV7-9
CASSLNGQNYGYTF
TGTGCCAGCAGCTTAAATGGGCAGAACTATGGCTACACCTTC
>once|TRBJ1-6|.|TRBV7-2
CASSQGSYNSPLHF
TGTGCCAGCAGCCAGGGGAGTTATAATTCACCCCTCCACTTT
>.|TRBJ1-2|.|TRBV27
CASSLRGVLLNGYTF
TGTGCCAGCAGCCTGCGGGGGGTTCTCTTGAATGGCTACACCTTC
>.|TRBJ1-1|.|TRBV7-9
CASSLSGLNTEAFF
TGTGCCAGCAGCTTAAGCGGATTGAACACTGAAGCTTTCTTT
>.|TRBJ2-5|.|TRBV7-8
CASSTAGFGTQETQYF
TGTGCCAGCAGCACAGCCGGGTTTGGTACCCAAGAGACCCAGTACTTC
>.|TRBJ2-5|.|TRBV7-9
CASSPSLIPQETQYF
TGTGCCAGCAGCCCGTCCCTGATCCCCCAAGAGACCCAGTACTTC
>.|TRBJ2-3|.|TRBV15
CATSRLAGTDTQYF
TGTGCCACCAGCAGACTAGCTGGCACAGATACGCAGTATTTT
>.|TRBJ2-5|.|TRBV18
CASSPREDQETQYF
TGTGCCAGCTCACCACGGGAGGACCAAGAGACCCAGTACTTC
>few|TRBJ1-2|.|TRBV5-1
CASSLVQGGYGYTF
TGCGCCAGCAGCTTGGTGCAGGGAGGCTATGGCTACACCTTC
>.|TRBJ2-1|.|TRBV5-1
CASSKGQGHYNEQFF
TGCGCCAGCAGTAAGGGCCAGGGGCACTACAATGAGCAGTTCTTC
>.|TRBJ2-5|TRBD2|TRBV7-9
CASSSYPRGGRGVAETQYF
TGTGCCAGCAGCTCCTACCCGCGGGGGGGCAGGGGAGTGGCAGAGACCCAGTACTTC